These 27 T cell receptor beta chains share one sample of origin, sequenced in a study of Ad26.COV2.S vaccination and SARS-CoV-2 variants. Sequenced by immunoSEQ multiplex PCR; TCRdb stores in-frame clones only, minus some. The table lists about 460,000 clones, 89% of them singletons. Treatment described: roughly 19 received Ad26.COV2.S at low or high dose, single or two shots; five or six received placebo; per-sample allocation not given. Samples were taken on day 63 after the first vaccine or placebo injection. The source was peripheral blood, collected in a trial of Ad26.COV2.S vaccine versus placebo. The origin of the receptors is a person between 18 and 65 years old who received the Ad26.COV2.S COVID-19 vaccine or a placebo.

This clone came up a few times. This CDR3 reads CASSSPSPLHF. The CDR3 nucleotides are TGTGCCAGCAGTTCCCCCTCACCCCTCCACTTT. This chain joins TRBV28 and TRBJ1-6, with D unresolved. CDR1 MDHEN and CDR2 SYDVKM come from the germline V gene. CDR3 length equals 11 residues. The V end was cut by 4 bases, the J end by 10 bases, with 5 bases between.

The chain employs TRBV5-1 and TRBJ2-1, with TRBD2 identical over 11 bases. V lost 3 bases, J lost 7 bases, and 6 bases stayed unmatched. The CDR3 runs 15 residues. Germline CDR1 and CDR2: SGHRS and YFSETQ. The CDR3 protein is CASSSLSGRVNEQFF. The CDR3 coding sequence is TGCGCCAGCAGCTCCCTTAGCGGGAGGGTGAATGAGCAGTTCTTC.

The CDR3 here is CASTPDRPPMNTEAFF. The CDR3 coding sequence is TGTGCCAGCACCCCGGACCGACCTCCAATGAACACTGAAGCTTTCTTT. The chain employs TRBV28 and TRBJ1-1, with D uncertain. V lost 7 bases, J lost 0 bases, and 18 bases lay in between. The CDR3 has 16 residues. Germline values: CDR1 MDHEN, CDR2 SYDVKM.

V gene TRBV27 combines with J gene TRBJ2-7; 7 positions agree with TRBD1. The germline gives CDR1 MNHEY, CDR2 SMNVEV (reference sequence). J gave up 6 bases and V 6 bases, and 2 bases lay outside the gene matches. The CDR3 loop spans 11 amino acids. In DNA, the CDR3 is TGTGCCAGCAGAACAGGGGTCGAGCAGTACTTC. Protein: CASRTGVEQYF.

The chain links TRBV4-2 to TRBJ1-1, with 7 bases matching TRBD1. After removal of 1 base from V and 0 bases from J, the junction contained 5 bases not matched to a gene. The CDR3 contains 16 residues. Germline loops: CDR1 LGHNA, CDR2 YNFKEQ. The CDR3 spells CASSQGDSPLNTEAFF. DNA of the CDR3: TGTGCCAGCAGCCAAGGGGACAGCCCCCTGAACACTGAAGCTTTCTTT.

V gene TRBV28 combines with J gene TRBJ2-7; weak D call: TRBD2 (7 bases). V lost 7 bases to trimming and J lost 2 bases, with 15 bases between them. CDR1 is MDHEN and CDR2 is SYDVKM in the germline V gene. This CDR3 contains 14 residues. The CDR3 sequence: CASTLGGVPYEQYF. The CDR3 DNA follows: TGTGCCAGCACTCTAGGGGGGGTTCCCTACGAGCAGTACTTC.

The chain joins TRBV5-1 to TRBJ1-1, with D hard to call. The CDR3 is made up of 11 amino acids. V lost 2 bases to trimming and J lost 6 bases, with 5 bases between them. CDR1 and CDR2 (germline): SGHRS, YFSETQ. In DNA, the CDR3 is TGCGCCAGCAGCTTAGAATCTGAAGCTTTCTTT. This codes for CASSLESEAFF.

The rearrangement joins TRBV7-6 to TRBJ1-1, with D possibly being TRBD1 (6 bases). This CDR3 spans 15 amino acids. Germline loops: CDR1 SGHVS, CDR2 FNYEAQ. The V gene lost 4 bases and the J gene lost 5 bases, with 17 bases spanning the gap. DNA of the CDR3: TGTGCCAGCAGCTCCCGTGGAGGGGACATTACTGAAGCTTTCTTT. Translating it yields CASSSRGGDITEAFF.

This clone was observed a few times. This chain uses TRBV29-1 with TRBJ2-3, with TRBD2 matching 9 bases. Germline V gene sequence: CDR1 SQVTM, CDR2 ANQGSEA. V gave up 4 bases and J gave up 3 bases; unmatched junction bases: 5. The CDR3 is 14 amino acids. The CDR3, as DNA: TGCAGCGTTGTTGTAGCGGGAGCGACAGATACGCAGTATTTT. Translating gives CSVVVAGATDTQYF.

This rearrangement joins TRBV6-5 to TRBJ1-2; 10 bases map to TRBD1. Germline V CDR1 and CDR2: MNHEY, SVGAGI. The CDR3 spans 15 residues. J lost 6 bases, V lost 6 bases, and 10 bases had no gene match. The CDR3 region is CASRQPGQGWNGYTF. The CDR3 nucleotides read TGTGCCAGCAGGCAACCGGGACAGGGGTGGAATGGCTACACCTTC.

The V and J genes are TRBV11-1 and TRBJ2-7; D uncertain. Germline lookup yields CDR1 SGHAT and CDR2 FQDESV (reference sequence). The CDR3 is made up of 11 amino acids. The ends were cut back, 2 bases at V and 7 bases at J, with 6 bases in the middle. The CDR3 bases are TGTGCCAGCAGCTTAACTGGGGAGCAGTACTTC. Protein product: CASSLTGEQYF. Supplemented by reference TRBV11-1 and TRBJ2-7, the full variable domain reads EAEVAQSPRYKITEKSQAVAFWCDPISGHATLYWYRQILGQGPELLVQFQDESVVDDSQLPKDRFSAERLKGVDSTLKIQPAELGDSAMYLCASSLTGEQYFGPGTRLTVT.

The V gene is TRBV2, the J gene TRBJ2-5; D is undetermined. V lost 4 bases and J lost 5, with 11 bases in between. The germline gives CDR1 SNHLY, CDR2 FYNNEI. This CDR3 spans 13 amino acids. As DNA, the CDR3 is TGTGCCAGCAGTGCCTCGAGGTTGGAGACCCAGTACTTC. Its protein is CASSASRLETQYF.

This clone was picked up a small number of times. The chain links TRBV7-3 to TRBJ1-5; D is uncertain. There are 13 residues in the CDR3. Trimming removed 0 bases from V and 4 bases from J, with 4 bases in between. Germline V gives CDR1 SGHTA, CDR2 FQGTGA. CDR3 nucleotides: TGTGCCAGCAGCTTAACAAGGAATCAGCCCCAGCATTTT. Protein sequence: CASSLTRNQPQHF.

This chain links TRBV19 with TRBJ2-7, with a possible D match to TRBD2 (6 bases). The germline CDR1 and CDR2 sequences are LNHDA and SQIVND (reference sequence). Deletions cut 2 bases from V and 0 bases from J, with 8 bases between. This CDR3 comprises 14 residues. The CDR3 sequence is CASSILANSYEQYF. The CDR3 DNA is TGTGCCAGTAGTATACTAGCGAACTCCTACGAGCAGTACTTC.

The rearrangement links TRBV10-1 to TRBJ2-5, with a weak D call TRBD2 (5 bases). Looked up from germline, CDR1 is WNHNN and CDR2 is SYGVQD (reference sequence). The V end lost 6 bases, the J end lost 5 bases, and 13 bases lay between the germline ends. There are 13 residues in the CDR3. The CDR3 bases are TGCGCCAGCAGCGAACGGGGTTGGGAGACCCAGTACTTC. Translation gives CASSERGWETQYF.

The chain recombines TRBV30 with TRBJ1-2; D is unresolved. The CDR3 loop spans 14 amino acids. V shed 6 bases and J shed 1 base, with 15 bases lying between them. CDR1 GTSNPN and CDR2 SVGIG come from the germline V gene (reference sequence). CDR3 nucleotide sequence: TGTGCCTGTGAGACCTGGGCGAGTAACTATGGCTACACCTTC. Translating it yields CACETWASNYGYTF.

The V and J genes are TRBV2 and TRBJ1-1; 7 bases map to TRBD1. Germline values: CDR1 SNHLY, CDR2 FYNNEI. V lost 6 bases to trimming and J lost 3 bases; unmatched junction nucleotides: 10. CDR3 length: 15 residues. The CDR3 region is CASRARQGSHTEAFF. CDR3 nucleotides: TGTGCCAGCAGAGCACGACAGGGATCCCACACTGAAGCTTTCTTT.

The chain recombines TRBV20-1 with TRBJ1-2, with unresolved D. The V gene lost 3 bases and the J gene lost 3 bases, with 8 bases spanning the gap. The CDR3 runs to 12 residues. Germline CDR1 reads DFQATT; CDR2 reads SNEGSKA (reference sequence). CDR3 residues: CSASPDYYGYTF. The CDR3 DNA reads as TGCAGTGCTAGTCCTGACTACTATGGCTACACCTTC.

This clone appeared a single time. The chain recombines TRBV6-2 or TRBV6-3 with TRBJ2-3; TRBD2 agrees at 12 bases. Looked up from germline, CDR1 is MNHEY and CDR2 is SVGEGT. The length of the CDR3 is 17 residues. V was pared by 6 bases and J by 1 base, with 8 bases of the junction left unmatched. CDR3 sequence (DNA): TGTGCCAGCAGCCACCTTCTAGCGGGGGGGGGCACAGATACGCAGTATTTT. This codes for CASSHLLAGGGTDTQYF.

This rearrangement joins TRBV27 to TRBJ2-3; D gene ambiguous. V was shortened by 5 bases and J by 2 bases, with 20 bases between the two germline ends. Germline CDR1 reads MNHEY; CDR2 reads SMNVEV (reference sequence). CDR3 length equals 17 residues. CDR3 residues: CASSPSVVVRSTDTQYF. CDR3 nucleotides: TGTGCCAGCAGTCCATCGGTAGTGGTCAGGTCCACAGATACGCAGTATTTT.

The chain recombines TRBV4-2 with TRBJ1-2; TRBD1 matches at 9 bases. V shed 0 bases and J 1 base; nucleotides not matched to a gene: 3. The germline CDR1 and CDR2 sequences are LGHNA and YNFKEQ. The CDR3 sequence is 16 residues long. The CDR3 sequence is CASSQDTTGGNYGYTF. The CDR3 DNA follows: TGTGCCAGCAGCCAAGATACGACAGGGGGTAACTATGGCTACACCTTC.

The CDR3 protein is CASSFRENTEAFF. The CDR3 bases are TGTGCCAGCAGTTTTCGAGAGAACACTGAAGCTTTCTTT. The chain employs TRBV12-3 or TRBV12-4 and TRBJ1-1; no reliable D call. CDR3 length: 13 residues. V shed 3 bases and J shed 1 base, with 6 bases lying between them.

This clone was observed a single time. J is TRBJ2-1 and V is TRBV11-1; TRBD2 agrees at 13 bases. This CDR3 is 16 amino acids long. Germline CDR1 SGHAT, CDR2 FQDESV (reference sequence). V was pared by 6 bases and J by 4 bases, with 6 bases of the junction left unmatched. The CDR3 sequence is CASRPGLAGLYNEQFF. The CDR3 bases are TGTGCCAGCAGACCGGGACTAGCGGGACTATACAATGAGCAGTTCTTC.

This clone has a single count. This chain connects TRBV7-9 to TRBJ1-1, with D tentatively TRBD1 (5 bases). V was shortened by 6 bases and J by 6 bases, with 11 bases between the two germline ends. This CDR3 is 12 amino acids long. Germline V gene lookup returns CDR1 SEHNR and CDR2 FQNEAQ (reference sequence). The CDR3 DNA follows: TGTGCCAGCAGTCAGGGAGCCTCTGAAGCTTTCTTT. Its translation: CASSQGASEAFF.

DNA of the CDR3: TGTGCCAGCAGCTTGGGGTTCCCGGGACAAATCTCTGGGGCCAACGTCCTGACTTTC. Translation: CASSLGFPGQISGANVLTF. The V gene is TRBV5-6, the J gene TRBJ2-6, with D tentatively TRBD1 (6 bases). This CDR3 comprises 19 residues. Germline V gene lookup returns CDR1 SGHDT and CDR2 YYEEEE. V gave up 0 bases and J gave up 0 bases, with 16 bases separating them.

This clone was observed a single time. The chain has TRBV27 and TRBJ1-1; D is uncertain. CDR3 length: 14 residues. The germline gives CDR1 MNHEY, CDR2 SMNVEV (reference sequence). V dropped 8 bases and J dropped 0 bases, with 13 bases sitting between them. CDR3 amino acids: CASGSGDVNTEAFF. The CDR3 DNA follows: TGTGCCAGCGGTTCCGGGGATGTGAACACTGAAGCTTTCTTT.

This chain connects TRBV5-1 to TRBJ1-1; D possibly corresponds to TRBD1 (6 bases). Germline V gives CDR1 SGHRS, CDR2 YFSETQ. V was shortened by 4 bases and J by 0 bases, with 22 bases between the two germline ends. There are 18 residues in the CDR3. The CDR3 loop reads CASSLGGGLGRVNTEAFF. CDR3 coding DNA: TGCGCCAGCAGCCTCGGGGGCGGACTCGGGCGGGTGAACACTGAAGCTTTCTTT.